The 13 T cell receptor beta chains reported below all come from one sample, sequenced in a study of T-cell memory formation after mild COVID-19. TCRdb redid the calling of the 5' RACE reads with MiXCR, one entry per CDR3 protein. The sample lists fewer than 700,000 distinct CDR3 sequences; roughly 18% were seen once. Sequencing was carried out using PBMCs or a T cell subset sorted from them (not recorded which). These receptors were taken from an adult woman who had mild COVID-19 (a few samples of this study predate the infection). Cell type and time point are not known.

Details on this clonotype: A single base separates this from a much larger clone, so it may be a read error. The chain couples TRBV7-7 to TRBJ2-2, with TRBD2 matching over 7 bases. The CDR3 totals 15 residues. V lost 1 base, J lost 4 bases, and 3 bases stayed unmatched. Per germline, CDR1 SSHAT and CDR2 FNYEAQ (reference sequence). DNA of the CDR3: TGTGCCAGCAGCTTAGATCCGGGAGGCACCGGGGAGCTGTTTTTT. Protein: CASSLDPGGTGELFF.

This clonotype was detected a few times. V and J are TRBV19 and TRBJ2-7; D call uncertain. The CDR3 contains 11 residues. Trimming took 10 bases from V and 4 from J, leaving 11 bases between them. Germline V CDR1 and CDR2: LNHDA, SQIVND (reference sequence). The CDR3, as DNA: TGTGCCACCCGAGTGGGGTACGAGCAGTACTTC. Translated, it gives CATRVGYEQYF. Filled out from reference TRBV19 and TRBJ2-7, the complete variable domain reads DGGITQSPKYLFRKEGQNVTLSCEQNLNHDAMYWYRQDPGQGLRLIYYSQIVNDFQKGDIAEGYSVSREKKESFPLTVTSAQKNPTAFYLCATRVGYEQYFGPGTRLTVT.

This clonotype has a handful of counts. The CDR3 protein is CSAGTETYEQYF. The CDR3 region has the DNA TGCAGCGCAGGGACGGAAACCTACGAGCAGTACTTC. The chain carries TRBV29-1 and TRBJ2-7; either TRBD1 or TRBD2 may supply D (5 bases each). The CDR3 spans 12 residues. Germline lookup yields CDR1 SQVTM and CDR2 ANQGSEA. With 7 bases removed from V and 2 bases from J, the gap between germline ends came to 12 bases.

V usage is TRBV24-1 and J usage is TRBJ2-5; TRBD1 is a possible D gene (6 bases). Germline values: CDR1 KGHDR, CDR2 SFDVKD. V was shortened by 0 bases and J by 2 bases, with 21 bases between the two germline ends. The CDR3 totals 19 residues. CDR3 DNA: TGTGCCACCAGTGATTTGAGCATCCTAGCAGGGGTAGGGCAAGAGACCCAGTACTTC. This gives the protein CATSDLSILAGVGQETQYF.

The chain links TRBV4-3 to TRBJ2-7, with D unresolved. V dropped 1 base and J dropped 1 base, with 11 bases sitting between them. CDR1 LGHNA and CDR2 YSLEER come from the germline V gene. This CDR3 has 15 amino acids. The CDR3 protein is CASSQGQDGSYEQYF. CDR3 DNA sequence: TGCGCCAGCAGCCAAGGGCAAGACGGATCCTACGAGCAGTACTTC.

Ten or more counts support this clonotype. This chain connects TRBV12-3 or TRBV12-4 to TRBJ2-5, with 7 bases lining up with TRBD2. V was pared by 4 bases and J by 5 bases, with 4 bases of the junction left unmatched. This CDR3 has 13 amino acids. The CDR3 bases are TGTGCCAGCAGTTCGCGGGGGACGGAGACCCAGTACTTC. Protein sequence: CASSSRGTETQYF.

The V gene is TRBV6-6, the J gene TRBJ1-1; possible D gene TRBD1, 6 bases. The CDR3 totals 14 residues. Trimming pared 6 bases from V and 7 bases from J, leaving 18 bases between. The germline gives CDR1 MNHNY, CDR2 SVGAGI (reference sequence). The CDR3 DNA reads TGTGCCAGCAGGGGGGCACGGGACGGGGTTGAAGCTTTCTTT. Protein product: CASRGARDGVEAFF.

This clonotype has just a few counts. The chain carries TRBV12-3 or TRBV12-4 and TRBJ2-7; D not certain. The V end was cut by 3 bases, the J end by 2 bases, with 8 bases between. The length of the CDR3 is 13 residues. For the CDR3, the DNA is TGTGCCAGCAGTTTCGCTCAACCCTACGAGCAGTACTTC. Translated: CASSFAQPYEQYF.

The J gene is TRBJ2-7, the V gene TRBV9; 9 positions agree with TRBD2. V dropped 0 bases and J dropped 4; count of bases not matched to a gene: 8. This CDR3 has 16 residues. Germline CDR1 and CDR2: SGDLS and YYNGEE. The CDR3 sequence: CASSVEGLAGLYEQYF. The CDR3 DNA reads as TGTGCCAGCAGCGTAGAAGGCCTAGCGGGATTGTACGAGCAGTACTTC.

CDR3: CASSLKMGVEAFF. The CDR3 DNA reads as TGTGCCAGCAGTTTAAAGATGGGGGTTGAAGCTTTCTTT. The chain links TRBV12-3 or TRBV12-4 to TRBJ1-1, with D tentatively TRBD1 (5 bases). Trimming took off 2 bases at V and 7 bases at J, with 11 bases between the two ends. The CDR3 loop spans 13 amino acids.

The chain joins TRBV12-3 or TRBV12-4 to TRBJ2-5, with 10 bases identical to TRBD2. Trimming cost V 3 bases and J 0 bases; bases outside gene matches: 10. This CDR3 has 18 amino acids. CDR3 region: CASSFLPILAGNQETQYF. CDR3 nucleotide sequence: TGTGCCAGCAGTTTTCTCCCCATACTAGCGGGGAACCAAGAGACCCAGTACTTC.

This clonotype was observed once. For the CDR3, the DNA is TGCGCCAGCAGCCAGCAGGCTAACTATGGCTACACCTTC. Its protein is CASSQQANYGYTF. The rearrangement joins TRBV4-1 to TRBJ1-2, with D unresolved. The length of the CDR3 is 13 residues. The V and J ends lost 3 bases and 0 bases respectively, with 5 bases between them. From germline, CDR1 is MGHRA and CDR2 YSYEKL.

The chain links TRBV5-1 to TRBJ1-1; D possibly corresponds to TRBD1 (6 bases). This CDR3 has 15 residues. The germline V and J ends were trimmed by 3 bases and 4 bases, with 16 bases remaining between them. The germline V gene has CDR1 SGHRS and CDR2 YFSETQ. The CDR3 here is CASSWEWGAGTEAFF. DNA of the CDR3: TGCGCCAGCAGCTGGGAGTGGGGGGCTGGCACTGAAGCTTTCTTT.